The clone carrying this TCR beta chain occurred a few times. These data belong to a study of T-cell memory formation after mild COVID-19. TCRdb reprocessed the 5' RACE reads with MiXCR, giving one entry per CDR3 protein. The table includes 100,000 to 150,000 distinct CDR3 sequences, about a sixth detected once. The sample comprised PBMCs or a T cell subset sorted from them (not recorded which). The sequence was collected from a man aged 18 to 29 who had mild COVID-19 (a few samples of this study predate the infection). Cell type and time point are not known.

CDR3 region: CASSPKYSNQPQHF. Written as DNA, the CDR3 is TGTGCCAGCTCACCGAAGTATAGCAATCAGCCCCAGCATTTT. V and J are TRBV18 and TRBJ1-5; D gene unclear. With 3 bases removed from V and 0 bases from J, the gap between germline ends came to 6 bases. CDR3 length: 14 amino acids. Germline V gives CDR1 KGHSH, CDR2 LQKENI.